The 13 T cell receptor beta chains reported below all come from one sample, sequenced in a study of T cell responses to AZD1222 COVID-19 vaccine. Sequencing was performed with immunoSEQ multiplex PCR; in TCRdb, only in-frame clones are kept and a portion is missing. The data hold 100,000 to 130,000 clones, with roughly nine tenths observed a single time. This specimen consisted of peripheral blood, obtained on day 0 of MenACWY control vaccination. All receptors come from an adult in good health.

The rearrangement links TRBV28 to TRBJ2-1; D call uncertain. V lost 6 bases, J lost 2 bases, and 5 bases lay in between. Germline V lookup: CDR1 MDHEN, CDR2 SYDVKM. This CDR3 contains 12 residues. The CDR3 here is CASSIPYNEQFF. CDR3 nucleotides: TGTGCCAGCAGCATCCCCTACAATGAGCAGTTCTTC. The variable domain in full, completed from reference TRBV28 and TRBJ2-1, reads DVKVTQSSRYLVKRTGEKVFLECVQDMDHENMFWYRQDPGLGLRLIYFSYDVKMKEKGDIPEGYSVSREKKERFSLILESASTNQTSMYLCASSIPYNEQFFGPGTRLTVL.

This clone has more than one count but fewer than ten. The rearrangement links TRBV2 to TRBJ1-5; no clear D. The CDR3 loop spans 16 amino acids. The V and J ends lost 2 bases and 0 bases respectively, with 11 bases between them. Germline loops: CDR1 SNHLY, CDR2 FYNNEI. DNA of the CDR3: TGTGCCAGCAGTGAATCCAGGCCTTATAGCAATCAGCCCCAGCATTTT. Protein sequence: CASSESRPYSNQPQHF.

V and J are TRBV14 and TRBJ2-2; D unresolved. CDR3 length: 12 residues. Germline CDR1 SGHDN, CDR2 FVKESK. V was pared by 2 bases and J by 7 bases, with 5 bases between. CDR3 protein: CASSQSGGELFF. In DNA, the CDR3 is TGTGCCAGCAGCCAATCTGGCGGGGAGCTGTTTTTT.

The chain combines TRBV6-4 with TRBJ2-3, with D possibly matching TRBD1 (6 bases). CDR3 length: 13 amino acids. The V gene lost 5 bases and the J gene lost 3 bases, with 9 bases spanning the gap. Germline CDR1 is MRHNA and CDR2 is SNTAGT. CDR3 DNA: TGTGCCAGCAGTAACAGGGATACAGATACGCAGTATTTT. This codes for CASSNRDTDTQYF.

This chain uses TRBV2 with TRBJ1-1, with 8 bases that match TRBD1. This CDR3 has 12 residues. V shed 2 bases and J 11 bases; nucleotides not matched to a gene: 4. CDR1 and CDR2 from the germline V gene are SNHLY and FYNNEI. The CDR3 nucleotides read TGTGCCAGCAGTGAACAGGGGGCGCGGGCTTTCTTT. Encoded protein: CASSEQGARAFF.

This rearrangement joins TRBV7-8 to TRBJ2-7; D assignment may be TRBD1 or TRBD2 (5 bases each). Germline CDR1 is SGHVS and CDR2 is FQNEAQ. The V end lost 2 bases, the J end lost 0 bases, and 11 bases lay between the germline ends. The CDR3 has 15 residues. Here the CDR3 reads CASSLTGTASYEQYF. As DNA, the CDR3 is TGTGCCAGCAGCTTAACCGGGACCGCCTCCTACGAGCAGTACTTC.

This chain links TRBV5-1 with TRBJ1-4; D gene ambiguous. There are 15 residues in the CDR3. Germline V gene lookup returns CDR1 SGHRS and CDR2 YFSETQ. V shed 5 bases and J shed 8 bases, with 19 bases lying between them. The CDR3 DNA is TGCGCCAGCAGTCCGCGTGGGCCGGGGAGGGAAAAACTGTTTTTT. Encoded protein: CASSPRGPGREKLFF.

The chain combines TRBV20-1 with TRBJ2-3, with 7 bases identical to TRBD2. The CDR3 runs to 11 residues. Trimming cost V 6 bases and J 7 bases; bases outside gene matches: 4. From germline, CDR1 is DFQATT and CDR2 SNEGSKA (reference sequence). Here the CDR3 reads CSAAGDYTQYF. The CDR3 DNA reads TGCAGTGCGGCGGGAGACTATACGCAGTATTTT.

The chain links TRBV12-5 to TRBJ2-5; 8 bases fit TRBD1. The CDR3 is 15 residues long. Germline lookup yields CDR1 LGHNT and CDR2 FRNRAP. The trim removed 7 bases at V and 4 bases at J, leaving 11 bases unmatched. The CDR3 nucleotides read TGTGCTAGTGCACCGACAGGGGCGCCCCGAGAGACCCAGTACTTC. Its translation is CASAPTGAPRETQYF.

The V call is TRBV10-1, the J call TRBJ2-5; unclear D gene. Per germline, CDR1 WNHNN and CDR2 SYGVQD (reference sequence). CDR3 size: 11 residues. V gave up 4 bases and J gave up 5 bases, with 5 bases separating them. CDR3 region: CASSAGETQYF. CDR3 coding DNA: TGCGCCAGCAGTGCCGGGGAGACCCAGTACTTC.

In this sample, this clone turned up a few times. CDR3 loop: CASSLQPSGAADTQYF. DNA of the CDR3: TGTGCCAGCAGCCTCCAGCCTAGCGGGGCCGCAGATACGCAGTATTTT. The chain is built from TRBV7-6 and TRBJ2-3; 9 bases align to TRBD2. Per germline, CDR1 SGHVS and CDR2 FNYEAQ. CDR3 length: 16 amino acids. Trimming cost V 5 bases and J 4 bases; bases outside gene matches: 10.

The chain's CDR3 is CASSQDWGQADTQYF. DNA of the CDR3: TGTGCCAGCAGCCAAGATTGGGGTCAGGCAGATACGCAGTATTTT. The chain joins TRBV14 to TRBJ2-3; D ambiguous. The CDR3 has 15 residues. Germline CDR1 is SGHDN and CDR2 is FVKESK. V was pared by 0 bases and J by 4 bases, with 11 bases between.

The chain employs TRBV5-1 and TRBJ2-5; D gene unclear. The CDR3 spans 13 residues. CDR1 is SGHRS and CDR2 is YFSETQ in the germline V gene. V was cut by 0 bases and J by 3 bases, with 6 bases left in between. In nucleotides, the CDR3 is TGCGCCAGCAGCTTGGGTCCCAAAGAGACCCAGTACTTC. This encodes CASSLGPKETQYF.